This TCR beta chain is from a study of OX40 agonist ivuxolimab in advanced cancers. Study overall: The dose-escalation cohort had hepatocellular carcinoma, melanoma, renal cell or head and neck cancer.

Findings and caveats of the study: Relatively little clonal expansion, among the lowest observed, appeared in partial responders at 0.1-3.0 mg/kg. In general, CD8+ T cells held more expanded clones than CD4+ did, on average.

The repertoire was sequenced with immunoSEQ multiplex PCR; TCRdb's copy has only in-frame clones and lacks some. Here the sample spans about 65,000 clones, around nine tenths being singletons. V dropped 5 bases and J dropped 4 bases, with 21 bases sitting between them. This CDR3 spans 17 amino acids. Looked up from germline, CDR1 is SGHVS and CDR2 is FNYEAQ. This clone was seen just once. The antigen is unknown. The sample here was CD4+ or CD8+ T cells sorted from blood, taken in a trial of the OX40 agonist ivuxolimab. The TCR was taken from an adult with an advanced solid tumor such as melanoma, head and neck, liver or kidney cancer. The chain is built from TRBV7-6 and TRBJ2-1; D possibly matches TRBD1 or TRBD2 (5 bases each). CDR3 region: CASSPGTTSRLYNEQFF. As DNA, the CDR3 is TGTGCCAGCAGCCCCGGGACCACCAGCCGCCTATACAATGAGCAGTTCTTC.